A selection of T cell receptor beta chains follows, all from one sample in a study of shared clonotypes between healthy human individuals. Only in-frame clones appear in the TCRdb table, and some are missing; sequencing was by immunoSEQ multiplex PCR. The repertoire holds some 2,500,000 clones, with 80% to 95% as singletons. The sequenced sample consisted of naive CD4+ T cells from PBMCs. The receptors were gathered from a man aged 18 to 29 in good health. Some clones in this sample may be carry-over from other donors' samples. Both conserved end residues are part of each CDR3. Fields, in order: CDR3 DNA, CDR3 protein, J gene, clone size, V gene, D gene, CDR3 length. The D gene is left open where the match is weak. Not all rows give a size; the values are once, few, many and, for expanded clones, a class.

DNA: TGTGCCAGCAGTTTTTATAATGGGAACACTGAAGCTTTCTTT
CDR3: CASSFYNGNTEAFF
J: TRBJ1-1
size: NA
V: TRBV28
D: NA
length: 14

DNA: TGTGCCAGCAGCGTAGATACTCCGCGGCGGGCGAGCACCGGGGAGCTGTTTTTT
CDR3: CASSVDTPRRASTGELFF
J: TRBJ2-2
size: NA
V: TRBV9
D: NA
length: 18

DNA: TGTGCCAGCAGCATATCAGGGGGCTACACCGGGGAGCTGTTTTTT
CDR3: CASSISGGYTGELFF
J: TRBJ2-2
size: NA
V: TRBV7-9
D: TRBD1
length: 15

DNA: TGCGCCAGCAGCCAAGATGGGAGAGGGTTAGGACTAGCTTACAATGAGCAGTTCTTC
CDR3: CASSQDGRGLGLAYNEQFF
J: TRBJ2-1
size: NA
V: TRBV4-1
D: TRBD2
length: 19

DNA: TGTGCCAGCAGTTACCGGGGGAGGGACAGAGAAAACATTCAGTACTTC
CDR3: CASSYRGRDRENIQYF
J: TRBJ2-4
size: NA
V: TRBV6-6
D: NA
length: 16

DNA: TGCGCCAGCAGCCCCTCGGGACAGGGTGACATTCAGTACTTC
CDR3: CASSPSGQGDIQYF
J: TRBJ2-4
size: NA
V: TRBV5-1
D: TRBD1
length: 14

DNA: TGTGCCAGCAGCTCCGTGGGACAAGCCACAGATACGCAGTATTTT
CDR3: CASSSVGQATDTQYF
J: TRBJ2-3
size: NA
V: TRBV5-4
D: NA
length: 15

DNA: TGCAGCGTGGAAGGTCAGGGGAAAGAGACCCAGTACTTC
CDR3: CSVEGQGKETQYF
J: TRBJ2-5
size: NA
V: TRBV29-1
D: NA
length: 13

DNA: TGTGCCAGCAGTCGACTAGCGGGCCACAATGAGCAGTTCTTC
CDR3: CASSRLAGHNEQFF
J: TRBJ2-1
size: NA
V: TRBV6-5
D: TRBD2
length: 14

DNA: TGTGCCAGTAGTATGTCCGGGACAGGTGGAAACACCATATATTTT
CDR3: CASSMSGTGGNTIYF
J: TRBJ1-3
size: NA
V: TRBV19
D: TRBD1
length: 15

DNA: TGTGCCAGCAGCTGGGGGACAGGGCGAGATACGCAGTATTTT
CDR3: CASSWGTGRDTQYF
J: TRBJ2-3
size: once
V: TRBV5-4
D: TRBD1
length: 14

DNA: TGTGCCAGCAGGCGGGAGGGCCTAGGTGAGCAGTTCTTC
CDR3: CASRREGLGEQFF
J: TRBJ2-1
size: NA
V: TRBV28
D: TRBD2
length: 13

DNA: TGTGCCAGCAGTCGAACGGGAGGGGGCAACGAGCAGTACTTC
CDR3: CASSRTGGGNEQYF
J: TRBJ2-7
size: NA
V: TRBV6-4
D: NA
length: 14

DNA: TGCGCCAGCTCTAAAGGGGGGGCGACGGTCGGGGAGCTGTTTTTT
CDR3: CASSKGGATVGELFF
J: TRBJ2-2
size: NA
V: TRBV5-1
D: NA
length: 15

DNA: TGTGCCAGCAGTCAGCCCATAAATTCACCCCTCCACTTT
CDR3: CASSQPINSPLHF
J: TRBJ1-6
size: NA
V: TRBV28
D: NA
length: 13

DNA: TGTGCCAGCAGTTCGGGACGGGACACCGGGGAGCTGTTTTTT
CDR3: CASSSGRDTGELFF
J: TRBJ2-2
size: NA
V: TRBV6-5
D: NA
length: 14

DNA: TGTGCCGGGGGCAAAAGGGGTAAGTTCGGCCCTGAAGCTTTCTTT
CDR3: CAGGKRGKFGPEAFF
J: TRBJ1-1
size: NA
V: TRBV30
D: NA
length: 15

DNA: TGTGCCAGCACCGACAGGAACTATGGCTACACCTTC
CDR3: CASTDRNYGYTF
J: TRBJ1-2
size: NA
V: TRBV28
D: NA
length: 12

DNA: TGTGCCAGCAGCCCCCAGGCGGGGAGCACAGATACGCAGTATTTT
CDR3: CASSPQAGSTDTQYF
J: TRBJ2-3
size: NA
V: TRBV7-2
D: NA
length: 15

DNA: TGTGCCAGCACGACTAGCGGGACGTACCAAGAGACCCAGTACTTC
CDR3: CASTTSGTYQETQYF
J: TRBJ2-5
size: NA
V: TRBV28
D: TRBD2
length: 15

DNA: TGCGCCAGCAGGTCGCGGGTTTCCGGTGAGCAGTTCTTC
CDR3: CASRSRVSGEQFF
J: TRBJ2-1
size: NA
V: TRBV5-1
D: NA
length: 13

DNA: TGCGCCAGCAGCTTCCTAGCGGGGAACCCACAAGAGACCCAGTACTTC
CDR3: CASSFLAGNPQETQYF
J: TRBJ2-5
size: NA
V: TRBV5-1
D: TRBD2
length: 16

DNA: TGTGCCAGCAGCCCTGGGACAGTCAACAATGAAAAACTGTTTTTT
CDR3: CASSPGTVNNEKLFF
J: TRBJ1-4
size: NA
V: TRBV5-8
D: TRBD1
length: 15

DNA: TGTGCCTGGAGTTTACTCGGGGGGAATTCACCCCTCCACTTT
CDR3: CAWSLLGGNSPLHF
J: TRBJ1-6
size: NA
V: TRBV30
D: NA
length: 14

DNA: TGTGCCAGCTCACCACCGTTGAACTATGGCTACACCTTC
CDR3: CASSPPLNYGYTF
J: TRBJ1-2
size: NA
V: TRBV18
D: NA
length: 13

DNA: TGTGCCAGCAGCTTAGCGACCGGGGAGCTGTTTTTT
CDR3: CASSLATGELFF
J: TRBJ2-2
size: NA
V: TRBV7-9
D: NA
length: 12

DNA: TGTGCCAGCAGTGAAGAATGGGGACACTCCTATGGCTACACCTTC
CDR3: CASSEEWGHSYGYTF
J: TRBJ1-2
size: NA
V: TRBV6-1
D: NA
length: 15

DNA: TGTGCCAGCAGCCCCCCCGGGACAGATGAGCAGTTCTTC
CDR3: CASSPPGTDEQFF
J: TRBJ2-1
size: NA
V: TRBV7-2
D: TRBD1
length: 13

DNA: TGTGCCAGCAGTCGAACGACAGGGGGCGCGTACGAGCAGTACTTC
CDR3: CASSRTTGGAYEQYF
J: TRBJ2-7
size: NA
V: TRBV28
D: TRBD1
length: 15

DNA: TGTGCCACGATCCTTGGGGGACAGGGTTACGAGCAGTACTTC
CDR3: CATILGGQGYEQYF
J: TRBJ2-7
size: NA
V: TRBV28
D: TRBD1
length: 14

DNA: TGCAGCGGGTCAGGGGGGGACACTGAAGCTTTCTTT
CDR3: CSGSGGDTEAFF
J: TRBJ1-1
size: NA
V: TRBV29-1
D: TRBD1
length: 12

DNA: TGTGCCTGGAGGGTACAGGGGACAGGGCTTGAAAAACTGTTTTTT
CDR3: CAWRVQGTGLEKLFF
J: TRBJ1-4
size: NA
V: TRBV30
D: TRBD1
length: 15

DNA: TGTGCCAGCAGCTTGTTTAGCGGGAGCACCGGGGAGCTGTTTTTT
CDR3: CASSLFSGSTGELFF
J: TRBJ2-2
size: NA
V: TRBV7-9
D: TRBD2
length: 15

DNA: TGTGCCAGTAGTGTGGGGGTGAACCACAATGGCTACACCTTC
CDR3: CASSVGVNHNGYTF
J: TRBJ1-2
size: NA
V: TRBV19
D: NA
length: 14

DNA: TGTGCCTGGAGTCCGGGCCTCCAAGAGACCCAGTACTTC
CDR3: CAWSPGLQETQYF
J: TRBJ2-5
size: NA
V: TRBV30
D: NA
length: 13

DNA: TGTGCCAGCAGCTTATCTCCGGGACAGGGTTCTGGGCAGTACTTC
CDR3: CASSLSPGQGSGQYF
J: TRBJ2-7
size: NA
V: TRBV7-3
D: TRBD1
length: 15

DNA: TGTGCCAGCAGCAGTGGGGAAGCTACAGGGGTCTATGGCTACACCTTC
CDR3: CASSSGEATGVYGYTF
J: TRBJ1-2
size: NA
V: TRBV5-4
D: TRBD1
length: 16

DNA: TGTGCCAGCAGCCAGGATACTCAGGGGACCCAGTACTTC
CDR3: CASSQDTQGTQYF
J: TRBJ2-5
size: NA
V: TRBV5-4
D: NA
length: 13

DNA: TGTGCCATCAGTGAAGGACAGTCCAACTATGGCTACACCTTC
CDR3: CAISEGQSNYGYTF
J: TRBJ1-2
size: NA
V: TRBV10-3
D: NA
length: 14

DNA: TGCGCCAGCAGCTTAGGCAGGGAGGGCTATGGCTACACCTTC
CDR3: CASSLGREGYGYTF
J: TRBJ1-2
size: NA
V: TRBV5-1
D: NA
length: 14

DNA: TGTGCCAGCAGTGTATCGGGGCAGAATCAGCCCCAGCATTTT
CDR3: CASSVSGQNQPQHF
J: TRBJ1-5
size: NA
V: TRBV2
D: NA
length: 14

DNA: TGTGCCAGCAGTCTGGACTATCTACCCGGGGAGCTGTTTTTT
CDR3: CASSLDYLPGELFF
J: TRBJ2-2
size: NA
V: TRBV28
D: NA
length: 14

DNA: TGCACCAGCGTTGACAGGGGTTACGAGCAGTACTTC
CDR3: CTSVDRGYEQYF
J: TRBJ2-7
size: NA
V: TRBV1
D: NA
length: 12

DNA: TGTGCCAGCAGCCGCTTCACAGATACGCAGTATTTT
CDR3: CASSRFTDTQYF
J: TRBJ2-3
size: NA
V: TRBV28
D: NA
length: 12

DNA: TGTGCCAGCAGTGAAGCAGGAGGCGGTGGCTACACCTTC
CDR3: CASSEAGGGGYTF
J: TRBJ1-2
size: NA
V: TRBV6-1
D: NA
length: 13

DNA: TGTGCCAGCAGCCAGGGGACGGTGAGCAATCAGCCCCAGCATTTT
CDR3: CASSQGTVSNQPQHF
J: TRBJ1-5
size: NA
V: TRBV28
D: NA
length: 15

DNA: TGTGCCAGCAGCTTACGGCAGGGTTACACTGAAGCTTTCTTT
CDR3: CASSLRQGYTEAFF
J: TRBJ1-1
size: NA
V: TRBV7-8
D: NA
length: 14

DNA: TGTGCCAGCTCAGCGGTCTCTAGCACAGATACGCAGTATTTT
CDR3: CASSAVSSTDTQYF
J: TRBJ2-3
size: NA
V: TRBV18
D: NA
length: 14

DNA: TGCGCCAGCAGCTTGGGAGGGACTAACTATGGCTACACCTTC
CDR3: CASSLGGTNYGYTF
J: TRBJ1-2
size: NA
V: TRBV5-1
D: NA
length: 14

DNA: TGTGCCAGCAGCTTAACCTTACCCTTGAGGGGCTACACCTTC
CDR3: CASSLTLPLRGYTF
J: TRBJ1-2
size: NA
V: TRBV28
D: NA
length: 14

DNA: TGCGCCAGCCTGGGGGCGGGAGGATACAATGAGCAGTTCTTC
CDR3: CASLGAGGYNEQFF
J: TRBJ2-1
size: NA
V: TRBV5-1
D: TRBD2
length: 14

DNA: TGTGCCAGCAGCTTAGGCAGGGGCTACGAGCAGTACTTC
CDR3: CASSLGRGYEQYF
J: TRBJ2-7
size: NA
V: TRBV11-2
D: NA
length: 13

DNA: TGTGCCAGCAGCCCCGGAAATGAGCAGTTCTTC
CDR3: CASSPGNEQFF
J: TRBJ2-1
size: NA
V: TRBV6-5
D: NA
length: 11

DNA: TGTGCCAGCAGCGTAGGGTCTAGCGGGAGTGGCCAAGAGACCCAGTACTTC
CDR3: CASSVGSSGSGQETQYF
J: TRBJ2-5
size: NA
V: TRBV9
D: TRBD2
length: 17